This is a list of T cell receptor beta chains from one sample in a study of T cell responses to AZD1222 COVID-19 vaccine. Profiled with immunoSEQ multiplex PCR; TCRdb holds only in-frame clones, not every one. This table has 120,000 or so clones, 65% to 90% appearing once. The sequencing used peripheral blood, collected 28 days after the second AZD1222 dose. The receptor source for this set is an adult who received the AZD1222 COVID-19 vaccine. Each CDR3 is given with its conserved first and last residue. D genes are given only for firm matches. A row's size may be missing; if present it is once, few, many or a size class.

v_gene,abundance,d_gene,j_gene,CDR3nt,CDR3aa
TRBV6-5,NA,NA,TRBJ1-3,TGTGCCAGCAGTTTAGGGGGGCTGTACGGAAACACCATATATTTT,CASSLGGLYGNTIYF
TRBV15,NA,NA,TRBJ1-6,TGTGCCACCAGCGGGGACACCAATTCACCCCTCCACTTT,CATSGDTNSPLHF
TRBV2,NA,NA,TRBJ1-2,TGTGCCAGCAGAGGGACGGCTGGCTACACCTTC,CASRGTAGYTF
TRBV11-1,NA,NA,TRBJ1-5,TGTGCCAGCAGCTTAACGGGAGATCAGCCCCAGCATTTT,CASSLTGDQPQHF
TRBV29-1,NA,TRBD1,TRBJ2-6,TGCAGCGTTGTAGGACAGGGGCTGTCTGGGGCCAACGTCCTGACTTTC,CSVVGQGLSGANVLTF
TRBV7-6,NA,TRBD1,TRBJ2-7,TGTGCCAGCAGCCCACAGGGGCGCTCCTACGAGCAGTACTTC,CASSPQGRSYEQYF
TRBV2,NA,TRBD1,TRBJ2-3,TGTGCCAGCAGTGACCGGACAGGGACCGATACGCAGTATTTT,CASSDRTGTDTQYF
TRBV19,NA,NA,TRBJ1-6,TGTGCCAGTAGTATAGCGGGGACCGAGAATTCACCCCTCCACTTT,CASSIAGTENSPLHF
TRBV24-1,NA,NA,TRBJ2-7,TGTGCCACGGGACCCGGGACCGCCTCCTACGAGCAGTACTTC,CATGPGTASYEQYF
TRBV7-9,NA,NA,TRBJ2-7,TGTGCCAGCAGCTTACAACAGGGTACCCACGAGCAGTACTTC,CASSLQQGTHEQYF
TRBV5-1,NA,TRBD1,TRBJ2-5,TGCGCCAGCACCTTCAGCGGGACAGGGGTCCAAGAGACCCAGTACTTC,CASTFSGTGVQETQYF
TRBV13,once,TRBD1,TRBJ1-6,TGTGCCAGCAGCCCGGACAGGGGTAGTAGATCACCCCTCCACTTT,CASSPDRGSRSPLHF
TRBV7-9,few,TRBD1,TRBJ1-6,TGTGCCAGCAGCTGGACAGGGGCAACCTATAATTCACCCCTCCACTTT,CASSWTGATYNSPLHF
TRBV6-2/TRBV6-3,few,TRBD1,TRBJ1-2,TGTGCCAGCAGTTCCGGCCAGGGGGCAGGCTATGGCTACACCTTC,CASSSGQGAGYGYTF
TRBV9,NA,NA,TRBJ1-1,TGTGCCAGCAGCGTAGATGGAGCTAAGACTGAAGCTTTCTTT,CASSVDGAKTEAFF
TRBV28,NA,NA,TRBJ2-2,TGTGCCAGCAGTTTAGGAGGGGGAGGGAACACCGGGGAGCTGTTTTTT,CASSLGGGGNTGELFF
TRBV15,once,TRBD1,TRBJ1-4,TGTGCCACCAGCAGAGGGGGGACAGATAATGAAAAACTGTTTTTT,CATSRGGTDNEKLFF
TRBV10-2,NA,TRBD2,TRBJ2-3,TGCGCCAGCAGTGAGTCCTCTGGACTAGCGGGGGGGCGGCCAAATACGCAGTATTTT,CASSESSGLAGGRPNTQYF
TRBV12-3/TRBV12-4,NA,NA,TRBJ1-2,TGTGCCAGCAGTTTACAGGGTTTCGGTGGCTACACCTTC,CASSLQGFGGYTF
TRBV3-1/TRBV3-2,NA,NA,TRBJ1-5,TGTGCCAGCAGCCCCCTTGACCCCACGGGGGGGATGCATTTT,CASSPLDPTGGMHF
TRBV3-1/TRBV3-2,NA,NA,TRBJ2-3,TGTGCCACTCTGGGCGGGGATACGCAGTATTTT,CATLGGDTQYF
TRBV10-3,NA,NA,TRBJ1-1,TGTGCCATCACCGTAGAATGGGACACTGAAGCTTTCTTT,CAITVEWDTEAFF
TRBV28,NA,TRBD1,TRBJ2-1,TGTGCCAGCAGTCCTGGGGACAGGGGCGGTGGGGGGCAGTTCTTC,CASSPGDRGGGGQFF
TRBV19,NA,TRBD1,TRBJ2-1,TGTGCCAGCTGCTCGGGACAGGGGTTTTACAATGAGCAGTTCTTC,CASCSGQGFYNEQFF
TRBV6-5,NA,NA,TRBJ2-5,TGTGCCAGCACCTCCTCGGGGGAGACCCAGTACTTC,CASTSSGETQYF
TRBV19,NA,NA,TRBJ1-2,TGTGCCAGTAAGGCGGGGGCAAGCTATGGCTACACCTTC,CASKAGASYGYTF
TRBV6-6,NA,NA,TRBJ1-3,TGTGCCAGCAAAAGGGCAGGGACAGGAAACACCATATATTTT,CASKRAGTGNTIYF
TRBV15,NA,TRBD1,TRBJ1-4,TGTGCCACCAGCAGAGGCGACAGGGAGGTTGAAAAACTGTTTTTT,CATSRGDREVEKLFF
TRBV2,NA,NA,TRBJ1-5,TGTGCCAGCAGTGGGATAGGGGATCAGCCCCAGCATTTT,CASSGIGDQPQHF
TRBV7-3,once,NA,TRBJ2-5,TGTGCCAGCAGCTTAGAAAGGGGCAGGGAAGGAGAGACCCAGTACTTC,CASSLERGREGETQYF
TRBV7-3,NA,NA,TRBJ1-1,TGTGCCAGCAGCTTGGACAGCAACACTGAAGCTTTCTTT,CASSLDSNTEAFF
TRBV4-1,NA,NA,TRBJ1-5,TGCGCCAGCAGCCAGTACAGGGATAGCAATCAGCCCCAGCATTTT,CASSQYRDSNQPQHF
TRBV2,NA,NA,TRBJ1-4,TGTGCCAGCAATACACAAACTAATGAAAAACTGTTTTTT,CASNTQTNEKLFF
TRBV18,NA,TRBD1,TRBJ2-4,TGTGCCAGCTCAAGTCTGGACAGGGGGCAAAACATTCAGTACTTC,CASSSLDRGQNIQYF
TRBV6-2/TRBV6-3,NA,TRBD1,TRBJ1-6,TGTGCCAGCAGTTATGGACAGGGGAATTCACCCCTCCACTTT,CASSYGQGNSPLHF
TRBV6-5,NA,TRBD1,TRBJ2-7,TGTGCCAGCAGGACAGGGGCCAGCGAGCAGTACTTC,CASRTGASEQYF
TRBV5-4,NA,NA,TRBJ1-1,TGTGCCAGCAGCTGGGGGGATAGCACTGAAGCTTTCTTT,CASSWGDSTEAFF
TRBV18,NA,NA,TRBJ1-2,TGTGCCAGCTCACCTGTCGGTGGCTCTTCAGGATACTATGGCTACACCTTC,CASSPVGGSSGYYGYTF
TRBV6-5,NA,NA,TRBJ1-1,TGTGCCAGCAGTTTTGGCACTGAAGCTTTCTTT,CASSFGTEAFF
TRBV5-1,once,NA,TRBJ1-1,TGCGCCAGCAGCTTGGATGCTCAGGGGCAGGGCACTGAAGCTTTCTTT,CASSLDAQGQGTEAFF